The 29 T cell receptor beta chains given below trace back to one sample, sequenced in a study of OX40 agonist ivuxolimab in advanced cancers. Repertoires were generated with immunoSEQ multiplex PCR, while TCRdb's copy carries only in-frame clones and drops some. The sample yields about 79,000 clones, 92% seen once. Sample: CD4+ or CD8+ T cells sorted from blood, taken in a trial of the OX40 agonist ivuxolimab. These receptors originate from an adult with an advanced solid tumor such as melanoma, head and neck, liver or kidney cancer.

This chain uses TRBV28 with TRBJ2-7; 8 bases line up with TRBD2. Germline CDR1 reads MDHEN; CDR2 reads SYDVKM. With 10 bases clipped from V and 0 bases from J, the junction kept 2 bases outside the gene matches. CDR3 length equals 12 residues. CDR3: CATGGDSYEQYF. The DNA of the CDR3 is TGTGCCACGGGGGGGGACTCCTACGAGCAGTACTTC.

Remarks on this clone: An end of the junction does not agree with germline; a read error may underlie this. The DNA for the CDR3 is TGTGCCAGCAGCCTCTACGGGGGTAGCGGGAGCGAAGACTTC. Its protein product is CASSLYGGSGSEDF. The chain employs TRBV7-2 and TRBJ2-7; 9 bases match TRBD2. The CDR3 sequence is 14 residues long. In germline, CDR1 is SGHTA, CDR2 FQGNSA.

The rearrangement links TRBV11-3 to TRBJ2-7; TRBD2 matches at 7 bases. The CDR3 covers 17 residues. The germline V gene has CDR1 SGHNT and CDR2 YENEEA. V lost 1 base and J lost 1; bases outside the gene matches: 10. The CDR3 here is CASSLVSSGLGSYEQYF. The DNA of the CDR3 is TGTGCCAGCAGCTTAGTCTCTAGCGGTCTAGGATCCTACGAGCAGTACTTC.

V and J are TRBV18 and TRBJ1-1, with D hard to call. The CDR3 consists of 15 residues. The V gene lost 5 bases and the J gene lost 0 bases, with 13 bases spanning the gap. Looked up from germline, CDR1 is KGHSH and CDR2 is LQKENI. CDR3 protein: CASSSTRRLNTEAFF. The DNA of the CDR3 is TGTGCCAGCTCATCGACTAGGCGCTTGAACACTGAAGCTTTCTTT.

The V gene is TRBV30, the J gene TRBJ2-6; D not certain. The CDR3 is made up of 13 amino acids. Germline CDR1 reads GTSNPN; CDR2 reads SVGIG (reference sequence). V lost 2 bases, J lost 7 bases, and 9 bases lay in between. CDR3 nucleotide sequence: TGTGCCTGGAGTTACGGGCGAGCCAACGTCCTGACTTTC. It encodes CAWSYGRANVLTF.

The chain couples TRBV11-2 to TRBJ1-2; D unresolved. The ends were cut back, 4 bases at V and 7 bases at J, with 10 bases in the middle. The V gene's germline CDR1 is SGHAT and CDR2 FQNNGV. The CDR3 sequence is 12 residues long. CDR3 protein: CASSSESAGYTF. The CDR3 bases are TGTGCCAGCAGCTCCGAGTCGGCTGGCTACACCTTC.

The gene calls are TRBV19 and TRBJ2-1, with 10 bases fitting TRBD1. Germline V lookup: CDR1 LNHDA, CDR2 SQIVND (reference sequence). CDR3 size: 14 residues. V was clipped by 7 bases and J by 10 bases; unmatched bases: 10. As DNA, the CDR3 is TGTGCCAGTACCCTGGGTGACAGGGGGCGGGAGCAGTTCTTC. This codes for CASTLGDRGREQFF.

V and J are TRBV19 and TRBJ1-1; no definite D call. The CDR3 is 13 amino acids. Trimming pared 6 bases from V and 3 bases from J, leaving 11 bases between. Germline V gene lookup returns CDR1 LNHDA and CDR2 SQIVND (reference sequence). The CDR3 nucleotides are TGTGCCAGTAGCCCCCAAGCTGACACTGAAGCTTTCTTT. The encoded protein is CASSPQADTEAFF.

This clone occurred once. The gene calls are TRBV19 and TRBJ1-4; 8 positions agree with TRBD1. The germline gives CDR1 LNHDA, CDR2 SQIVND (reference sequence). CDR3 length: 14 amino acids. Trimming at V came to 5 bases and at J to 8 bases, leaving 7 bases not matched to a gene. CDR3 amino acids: CASSQDRDREKLFF. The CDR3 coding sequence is TGTGCCAGTAGTCAGGACAGGGATCGGGAAAAACTGTTTTTT. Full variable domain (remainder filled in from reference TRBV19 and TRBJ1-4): DGGITQSPKYLFRKEGQNVTLSCEQNLNHDAMYWYRQDPGQGLRLIYYSQIVNDFQKGDIAEGYSVSREKKESFPLTVTSAQKNPTAFYLCASSQDRDREKLFFGSGTQLSVL.

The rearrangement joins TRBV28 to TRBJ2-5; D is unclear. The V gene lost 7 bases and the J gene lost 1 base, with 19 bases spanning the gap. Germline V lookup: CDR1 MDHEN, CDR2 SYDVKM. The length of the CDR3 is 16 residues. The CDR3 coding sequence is TGTGCCAGCACCCCGTCCGGATTAACCCCCCAAGAGACCCAGTACTTC. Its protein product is CASTPSGLTPQETQYF.

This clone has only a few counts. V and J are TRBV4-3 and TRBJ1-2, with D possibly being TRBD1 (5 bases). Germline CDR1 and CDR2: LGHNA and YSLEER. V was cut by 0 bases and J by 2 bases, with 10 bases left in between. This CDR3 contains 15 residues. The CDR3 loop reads CASSQDSGANYGYTF. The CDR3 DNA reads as TGCGCCAGCAGCCAAGACTCTGGGGCGAACTATGGCTACACCTTC.

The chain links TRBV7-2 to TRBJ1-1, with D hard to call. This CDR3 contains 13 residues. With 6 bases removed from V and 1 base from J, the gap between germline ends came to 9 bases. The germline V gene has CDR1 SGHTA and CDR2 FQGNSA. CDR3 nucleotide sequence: TGTGCCAGCAGTCTGAACTGGAACACTGAAGCTTTCTTT. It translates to CASSLNWNTEAFF.

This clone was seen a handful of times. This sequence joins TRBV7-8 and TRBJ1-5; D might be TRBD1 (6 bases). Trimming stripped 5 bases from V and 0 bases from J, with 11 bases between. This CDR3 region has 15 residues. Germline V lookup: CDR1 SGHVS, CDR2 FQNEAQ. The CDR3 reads CASSRSDSSNQPQHF. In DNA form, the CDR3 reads TGTGCCAGCAGCCGGTCGGACAGTAGCAATCAGCCCCAGCATTTT.

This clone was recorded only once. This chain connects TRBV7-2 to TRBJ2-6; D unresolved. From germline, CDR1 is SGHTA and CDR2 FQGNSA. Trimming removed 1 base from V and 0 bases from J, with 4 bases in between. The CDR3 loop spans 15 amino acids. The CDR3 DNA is TGTGCCAGCAGCTTAGAGATCTCTGGGGCCAACGTCCTGACTTTC. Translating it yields CASSLEISGANVLTF.

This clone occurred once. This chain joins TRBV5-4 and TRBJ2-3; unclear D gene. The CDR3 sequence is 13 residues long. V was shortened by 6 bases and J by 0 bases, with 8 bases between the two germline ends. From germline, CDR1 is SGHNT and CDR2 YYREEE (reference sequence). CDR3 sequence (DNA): TGTGCCAGCACCCTGACGAGCACAGATACGCAGTATTTT. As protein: CASTLTSTDTQYF.

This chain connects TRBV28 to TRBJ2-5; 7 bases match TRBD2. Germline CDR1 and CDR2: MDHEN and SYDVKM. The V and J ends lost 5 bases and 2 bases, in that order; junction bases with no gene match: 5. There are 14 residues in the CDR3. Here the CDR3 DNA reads TGTGCCAGCAGTGACCGACTAGCACAAGAGACCCAGTACTTC. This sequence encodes CASSDRLAQETQYF.

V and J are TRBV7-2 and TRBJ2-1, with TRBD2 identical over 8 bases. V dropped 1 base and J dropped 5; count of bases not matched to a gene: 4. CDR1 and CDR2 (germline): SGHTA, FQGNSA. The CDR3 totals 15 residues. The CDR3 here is CASSLVGTSNNEQFF. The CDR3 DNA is TGTGCCAGCAGCTTAGTTGGGACTAGTAACAATGAGCAGTTCTTC.

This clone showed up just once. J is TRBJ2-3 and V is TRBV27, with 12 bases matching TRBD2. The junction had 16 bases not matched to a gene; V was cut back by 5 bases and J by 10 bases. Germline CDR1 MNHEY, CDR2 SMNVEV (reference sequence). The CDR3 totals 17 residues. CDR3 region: CASSNPSGRALFRAQYF. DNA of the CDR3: TGTGCCAGCAGTAACCCTAGCGGGAGGGCCTTGTTTAGGGCGCAGTATTTT.

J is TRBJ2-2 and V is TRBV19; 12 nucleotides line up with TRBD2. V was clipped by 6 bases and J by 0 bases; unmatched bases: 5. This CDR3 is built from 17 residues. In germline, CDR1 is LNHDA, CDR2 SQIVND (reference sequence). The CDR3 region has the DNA TGTGCCAGTAGGGGACTAGCGGGCAGGTCGAACACCGGGGAGCTGTTTTTT. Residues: CASRGLAGRSNTGELFF.

The DNA for the CDR3 is TGTGCCAGCAGTCCCCGAGGGGGAGCTAATGAAAAACTGTTTTTT. Amino acids: CASSPRGGANEKLFF. This sequence joins TRBV7-9 and TRBJ1-4, with a weak D call TRBD1 (6 bases). Between the trimmed V and J ends, which lost 6 bases and 3 bases, there was a span of 14 bases. CDR3 length equals 15 residues. CDR1 and CDR2 (germline): SEHNR, FQNEAQ (reference sequence).

The CDR3 loop is CATSRDVGLAGGRPETQYF. CDR3 in DNA: TGTGCCACCAGCAGAGATGTAGGACTAGCGGGAGGGCGTCCAGAGACCCAGTACTTC. The gene calls are TRBV15 and TRBJ2-5; 15 bases align to TRBD2. This CDR3 contains 19 residues. The V and J ends lost 0 bases and 4 bases, in that order; junction bases with no gene match: 9. Germline V lookup: CDR1 LNHNV, CDR2 YYDKDF (reference sequence).

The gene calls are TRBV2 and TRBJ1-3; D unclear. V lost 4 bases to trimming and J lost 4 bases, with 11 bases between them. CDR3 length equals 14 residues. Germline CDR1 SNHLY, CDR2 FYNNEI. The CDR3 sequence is CASSGPLSGNTIYF. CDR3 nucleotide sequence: TGTGCCAGCAGTGGGCCCTTGAGCGGAAACACCATATATTTT.

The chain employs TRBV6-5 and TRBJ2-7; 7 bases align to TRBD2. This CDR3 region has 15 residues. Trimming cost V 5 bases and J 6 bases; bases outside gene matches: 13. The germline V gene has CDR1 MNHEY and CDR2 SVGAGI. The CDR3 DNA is TGTGCCAGCAGTGCCGCCGCGGGAGAAATCGGCGAGCAGTACTTC. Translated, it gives CASSAAAGEIGEQYF.

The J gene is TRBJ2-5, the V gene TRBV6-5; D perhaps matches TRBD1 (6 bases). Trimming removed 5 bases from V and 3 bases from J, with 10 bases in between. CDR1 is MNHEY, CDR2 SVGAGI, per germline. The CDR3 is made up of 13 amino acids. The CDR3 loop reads CASSARTEETQYF. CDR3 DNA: TGTGCCAGCAGTGCCAGGACAGAAGAGACCCAGTACTTC.

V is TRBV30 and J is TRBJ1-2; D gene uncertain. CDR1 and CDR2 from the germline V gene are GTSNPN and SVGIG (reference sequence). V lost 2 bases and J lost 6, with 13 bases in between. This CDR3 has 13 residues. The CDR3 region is CAWSKPGGNGYTF. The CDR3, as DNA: TGTGCCTGGAGTAAACCAGGAGGGAATGGCTACACCTTC.

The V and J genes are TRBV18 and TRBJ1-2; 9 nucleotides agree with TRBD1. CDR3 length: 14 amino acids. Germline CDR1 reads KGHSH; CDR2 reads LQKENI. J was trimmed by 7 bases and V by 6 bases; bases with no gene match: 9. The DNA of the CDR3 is TGTGCCAGCTCCCCCACCCTGGACAGGGGTGGCTACACCTTC. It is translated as CASSPTLDRGGYTF. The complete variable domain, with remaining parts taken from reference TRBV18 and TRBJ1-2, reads NAGVMQNPRHLVRRRGQEARLRCSPMKGHSHVYWYRQLPEEGLKFMVYLQKENIIDESGMPKERFSAEFPKEGPSILRIQQVVRGDSAAYFCASSPTLDRGGYTFGSGTRLTVV.

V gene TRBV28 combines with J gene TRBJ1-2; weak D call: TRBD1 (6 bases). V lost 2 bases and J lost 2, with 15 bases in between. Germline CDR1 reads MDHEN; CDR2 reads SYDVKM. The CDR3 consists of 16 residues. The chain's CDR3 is CASSLMGGAGNYGYTF. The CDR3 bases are TGTGCCAGCAGTTTAATGGGGGGGGCCGGGAACTATGGCTACACCTTC.

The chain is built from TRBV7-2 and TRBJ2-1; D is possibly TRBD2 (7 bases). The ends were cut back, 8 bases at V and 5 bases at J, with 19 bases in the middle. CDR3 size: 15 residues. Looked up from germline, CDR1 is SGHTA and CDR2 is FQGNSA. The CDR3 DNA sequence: TGTGCCAGCCGGACGGGGGGCATTTTCCACAATGAGCAGTTCTTC. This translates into CASRTGGIFHNEQFF. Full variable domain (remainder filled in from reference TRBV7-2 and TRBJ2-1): GAGVSQSPSNKVTEKGKDVELRCDPISGHTALYWYRQSLGQGLEFLIYFQGNSAPDKSGLPSDRFSAERTGGSVSTLTIQRTQQEDSAVYLCASRTGGIFHNEQFFGPGTRLTVL.

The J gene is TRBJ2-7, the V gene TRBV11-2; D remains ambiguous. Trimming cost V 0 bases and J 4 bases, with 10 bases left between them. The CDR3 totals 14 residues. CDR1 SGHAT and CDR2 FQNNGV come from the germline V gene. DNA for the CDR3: TGTGCCAGCAGCTTAGAATGGAGATCATACGAGCAGTACTTC. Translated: CASSLEWRSYEQYF.